This entry lists 17 T cell receptor beta chains sequenced from one sample in a study of CD4 and CD8 cells across lung adenocarcinoma regions. A single record per CDR3 protein comes from TCRdb applying MiXCR to the PCR reads. This sample has some 20,000 distinct CDR3 sequences, with 46% found just once. Sequencing was carried out using CD4+ T cells from the margin of a lung tumor. The origin of the receptors is a male donor with lung adenocarcinoma. The CD4 and CD8 labels of this study may be unreliable.

This clonotype is medium-sized by share. This chain links TRBV6-6 with TRBJ2-1; D is possibly TRBD1 or TRBD2 (5 bases each). The germline V gene encodes CDR1 MNHNY and CDR2 SVGAGI (reference sequence). The CDR3 runs 12 residues. Trimming stripped 11 bases from V and 3 bases from J, with 11 bases between. The CDR3 loop is CAVGDHYNEQFF. The CDR3 DNA sequence: TGTGCCGTCGGGGACCACTACAATGAGCAGTTCTTC.

This clonotype is medium-sized (0.01 to 0.1%) within its sample. This chain connects TRBV6-6 to TRBJ2-3, with 8 bases aligning to TRBD1. Germline CDR1 and CDR2: MNHNY and SVGAGI (reference sequence). The CDR3 sequence is 15 residues long. V shed 5 bases, J shed 3 bases, and the junction held 7 bases outside the gene matches. CDR3 in amino acids: CASSPRTGRTDTQYF. The CDR3 DNA reads TGTGCCAGCAGTCCGCGGACAGGGAGGACAGATACGCAGTATTTT.

The sample holds a few counts of this clonotype. The chain employs TRBV7-2 and TRBJ2-5, with 7 bases lining up with TRBD2. The ends lost 5 bases at V and 5 bases at J; junction bases unmatched: 5. Germline loops: CDR1 SGHTA, CDR2 FQGNSA. The CDR3 runs 13 residues. The CDR3, as DNA: TGTGCCAGCAGCCGAGGACTAGACGAGACCCAGTACTTC. Translation: CASSRGLDETQYF.

The chain is built from TRBV30 and TRBJ2-2; no firm D call. Germline values: CDR1 GTSNPN, CDR2 SVGIG (reference sequence). CDR3 length equals 13 residues. The V end was cut by 2 bases, the J end by 4 bases, with 8 bases between. The CDR3 DNA reads as TGTGCCTGGAGTCCCCAGCCCACCGGGGAGCTGTTTTTT. This sequence encodes CAWSPQPTGELFF.

V usage is TRBV10-2 and J usage is TRBJ2-1; D gene unclear. CDR3 size: 14 residues. From germline, CDR1 is WSHSY and CDR2 SAAADI. Trimming pared 7 bases from V and 4 bases from J, leaving 14 bases between. This CDR3 is CASMVIPNYNEQFF. CDR3 DNA: TGCGCCAGCATGGTCATTCCCAATTACAATGAGCAGTTCTTC.

As for this clonotype: One end of the junction varies from germline; a read error may be responsible. The rearrangement uses TRBV6-1 and TRBJ2-5; 10 nucleotides line up with TRBD1. Per the germline V gene, CDR1 is MNHNS and CDR2 is SASEGT. This CDR3 spans 17 amino acids. The CDR3 region has the DNA TGTGCCAGCAAGAGACAGGGGGCTACCTTTACCACAGAGACGCAGTACTTC. Translated, it gives CASKRQGATFTTETQYF.

This clonotype turned up a few times. The chain uses TRBV14 and TRBJ2-5; D is uncertain. The DNA end lines up better with TRBJ2-7; the J call may be wrong. CDR3 length: 12 amino acids. Germline CDR1 SGHDN, CDR2 FVKESK. CDR3 sequence: CASSQISYEQYF. The CDR3 region has the DNA TGTGCCAGCAGCCAAATTTCCTACGAGCAGTACTTC.

On this clonotype itself: A much larger clone lies a single base off, so this may be a read error. The chain uses TRBV4-1 and TRBJ2-1; 14 positions match TRBD2. V shed 2 bases, J shed 13 bases, and the junction held 19 bases outside the gene matches. The germline gives CDR1 MGHRA, CDR2 YSYEKL. This CDR3 contains 19 residues. CDR3 sequence: CASSQQHPGLAGVTETQFF. DNA for the CDR3: TGCGCCAGCAGCCAACAACACCCGGGACTAGCGGGAGTGACGGAGACCCAGTTCTTC.

This clonotype was seen many times. The chain recombines TRBV6-2 or TRBV6-3 with TRBJ2-1, with TRBD2 matching over 12 bases. The V gene's germline CDR1 is MNHEY and CDR2 SVGEGT. Unmatched junction bases numbered 3, after V lost 5 bases and J lost 4 bases. The CDR3 is 15 residues long. The CDR3 DNA reads TGTGCCAGCAGTCAACTAGCGGGAGGATACAATGAGCAGTTCTTC. Protein: CASSQLAGGYNEQFF.

V usage is TRBV25-1 and J usage is TRBJ2-7; tentatively, D is TRBD1 or TRBD2 (5 bases each). CDR3 length equals 15 residues. V lost 3 bases to trimming and J lost 0 bases, with 12 bases between them. Germline V gene data show CDR1 as MGHDK and CDR2 as SYGVNS. DNA of the CDR3: TGTGCCAGCAGTGACTGGCAGGGACCCTCCTACGAGCAGTACTTC. Translating it yields CASSDWQGPSYEQYF.

This clonotype is labeled as large (0.1 to 1%). The CDR3 nucleotides are TGCGCCAGCGCCGGGACTACTGGAGAGACCCAGTACTTC. Its protein product is CASAGTTGETQYF. V and J are TRBV10-2 and TRBJ2-5; 7 nucleotides line up with TRBD2. V shed 8 bases and J 4 bases; nucleotides not matched to a gene: 7. The CDR3 contains 13 residues. Germline CDR1 and CDR2: WSHSY and SAAADI.

A single count supports this clonotype. The chain is built from TRBV28 and TRBJ2-1, with TRBD2 matching 7 bases. The CDR3 spans 16 residues. Germline V CDR1 and CDR2: MDHEN, SYDVKM. V shed 4 bases and J 0 bases; nucleotides not matched to a gene: 6. CDR3 region: CASSSLTSNSYNEQFF. The CDR3 DNA reads TGTGCCAGCAGTTCACTGACTAGCAACTCCTACAATGAGCAGTTCTTC.

Here the CDR3 reads CASSQGVRGGYNEQFF. DNA for the CDR3: TGTGCCAGCAGCCAAGGGGTGCGCGGGGGATACAATGAGCAGTTCTTC. The J gene is TRBJ2-1, the V gene TRBV3-1, with TRBD2 identical over 7 bases. The V segment lost 1 base and the J segment 4 bases; nucleotides outside the gene matches: 7. The CDR3 is made up of 16 amino acids. Per germline, CDR1 LGHDT and CDR2 YNNKEL (reference sequence).

This clonotype was recorded at least ten times. This rearrangement joins TRBV6-1 to TRBJ2-6; D remains ambiguous. V was clipped by 7 bases and J by 3 bases, with 13 bases between them. CDR3 length equals 15 residues. The germline gives CDR1 MNHNS, CDR2 SASEGT. CDR3 bases: TGTGCCAGCAAGGGTAGGGATAGTGGGGCCAACGTCCTGACTTTC. Protein: CASKGRDSGANVLTF.

This rearrangement joins TRBV3-1 to TRBJ2-3; TRBD2 agrees at 10 bases. The CDR3 contains 18 residues. CDR1 and CDR2 (germline): LGHDT, YNNKEL (reference sequence). J gave up 8 bases and V 4 bases, and 18 bases lay outside the gene matches. In nucleotides, the CDR3 is TGTGCCAGCAGCCTGTCCCACCCAAGCGGGAGGGCCCCGCCTACGCAGTATTTT. Encoded protein: CASSLSHPSGRAPPTQYF.

This clonotype was seen many times. V usage is TRBV14 and J usage is TRBJ2-1, with D uncertain. There are 15 residues in the CDR3. CDR1 SGHDN and CDR2 FVKESK come from the germline V gene. Trimming took 0 bases from V and 4 from J, leaving 10 bases between them. As DNA, the CDR3 is TGTGCCAGCAGCCAAGATCTGGTCAGGTACAATGAGCAGTTCTTC. This gives the protein CASSQDLVRYNEQFF.

V gene TRBV29-1 combines with J gene TRBJ2-3; D gene unclear. Germline loops: CDR1 SQVTM, CDR2 ANQGSEA. CDR3 length: 15 residues. The CDR3 DNA sequence: TGCAGTGTGACACTGGGCGTCGTGGGCACAGATACGCAGTATTTT. This translates into CSVTLGVVGTDTQYF.